This T cell receptor (beta chain) was obtained from a study of cytomegalovirus exposure and HLA in healthy donors. Study as a whole: From donors who were HLA-typed, an early data release held 80 million to 95 million unique TCRs.

Unrecorded immune exposures were likely, despite nominal health at sampling. Both 60 Vbeta primers and 13 Jbeta primers went into the PCR. Method: immunoSEQ multiplex PCR; TCRdb's copy keeps in-frame clones and lacks some. Of over 150,000 clones in the sample, around 86% are singletons; the top ten hold less than 1%. Notes on this clone: No antigen is known for it.

The study's findings and limits: A cluster of highly shared sequence variants was likely a sequencing artifact.

This CDR3 has 13 amino acids. V was trimmed by 4 bases and J by 5 bases, leaving 12 bases between them. Per germline, CDR1 SGHRS and CDR2 YFSETQ. The sequence was collected from a girl aged 2 to 10 in good health and CMV-seropositive. The gene calls are TRBV5-1 and TRBJ1-2; the D gene is possibly TRBD1 (6 bases). Sequenced: PBMCs. In DNA form, the CDR3 reads TGCGCCAGCAGCCCCCGGGACAAATATGGCTACACCTTC. Its protein is CASSPRDKYGYTF.